This entry lists 32 T cell receptor beta chains sequenced from one sample in a study of OX40 agonist ivuxolimab in advanced cancers. Clones were sequenced by immunoSEQ multiplex PCR, and TCRdb holds only the in-frame ones, with some missing. The table includes 45,000 to 65,000 clones, around nine tenths detected once. Sequenced material: CD4+ or CD8+ T cells sorted from blood, taken in a trial of the OX40 agonist ivuxolimab. The receptors were gathered from an adult with an advanced solid tumor such as melanoma, head and neck, liver or kidney cancer.

The J gene is TRBJ1-1, the V gene TRBV6-1; D is undetermined. Germline lookup yields CDR1 MNHNS and CDR2 SASEGT. The V gene lost 3 bases and the J gene lost 5 bases, with 7 bases spanning the gap. The CDR3 is made up of 12 amino acids. CDR3 region: CASSDVWTEAFF. The CDR3 DNA reads as TGTGCCAGCAGTGACGTGTGGACTGAAGCTTTCTTT.

The rearrangement joins TRBV11-2 to TRBJ1-3; D unclear. Germline V gene sequence: CDR1 SGHAT, CDR2 FQNNGV. V lost 1 base and J lost 3, with 13 bases in between. This CDR3 has 16 residues. CDR3 loop: CASSLVGRSGGNTIYF. CDR3 DNA sequence: TGTGCCAGCAGCTTAGTTGGCAGGTCAGGTGGAAACACCATATATTTT.

The chain links TRBV11-3 to TRBJ1-2; D uncertain. V was clipped by 2 bases and J by 3 bases, with 19 bases between them. The CDR3 length is 17 residues. Germline CDR1 SGHNT, CDR2 YENEEA. The CDR3, as DNA: TGTGCCAGCAGCTTACCGATCGCTGGGGTATCTTACTATGGCTACACCTTC. Amino acids: CASSLPIAGVSYYGYTF. Combining the CDR3 with reference TRBV11-3 and TRBJ1-2 gives the whole variable domain EAGVVQSPRYKIIEKKQPVAFWCNPISGHNTLYWYLQNLGQGPELLIRYENEEAVDDSQLPKDRFSAERLKGVDSTLKIQPAELGDSAVYLCASSLPIAGVSYYGYTFGSGTRLTVV.

The rearrangement links TRBV5-5 to TRBJ2-3, with D possibly TRBD1 on 6 matching bases. Trimming removed 6 bases at V and 2 bases at J, with 13 bases between. The CDR3 has 14 residues. Germline CDR1 SGHKS, CDR2 YYEKEE (reference sequence). CDR3 amino acids: CASNPGHSTDTQYF. As DNA, the CDR3 is TGTGCCAGCAACCCGGGACATTCCACAGATACGCAGTATTTT.

V gene TRBV28 combines with J gene TRBJ2-1; TRBD2 agrees at 9 bases. V trimming: 6 bases; J trimming: 0 bases; junction bases outside the gene matches: 6. The CDR3 contains 16 residues. The germline gives CDR1 MDHEN, CDR2 SYDVKM. The CDR3 spells CASSLAGKSSYNEQFF. CDR3 coding DNA: TGTGCCAGCAGCCTAGCGGGAAAGAGCTCCTACAATGAGCAGTTCTTC.

The chain uses TRBV29-1 and TRBJ2-1; TRBD2 matches 11 bases. The CDR3 is 16 amino acids. Germline values: CDR1 SQVTM, CDR2 ANQGSEA. Trimming removed 8 bases from V and 6 bases from J; junction bases left unmatched: 15. CDR3 coding DNA: TGCAGCCCTCAGTTACTAGCGGGGGCAAAAAGCAATGAGCAGTTCTTC. This translates into CSPQLLAGAKSNEQFF.

The CDR3 nucleotides read TGTGCCAGCAGCACCCGTCCCGGGACAGGGGAGTACCAAGAGACCCAGTACTTC. Its translation is CASSTRPGTGEYQETQYF. This chain uses TRBV9 with TRBJ2-5, with TRBD1 matching over 10 bases. The CDR3 is 18 residues long. Germline loops: CDR1 SGDLS, CDR2 YYNGEE. The V gene end was trimmed by 4 bases and the J gene end by 0 bases; junction bases not matched to a gene: 12.

Only one count was recorded for this clone. This sequence joins TRBV4-1 and TRBJ2-3; D possibly corresponds to TRBD2 (5 bases). Trimming left V 6 bases short and J 6 bases short, with 19 bases between. The CDR3 contains 15 residues. Germline V gene lookup returns CDR1 MGHRA and CDR2 YSYEKL. This CDR3 reads CASSRGRSGLDTQYF. The CDR3 DNA follows: TGCGCCAGCAGTAGAGGGCGCAGCGGTCTGGATACGCAGTATTTT.

Concerning this clone itself: The same CDR3 is also encoded by other DNA sequences in this sample. This chain uses TRBV18 with TRBJ2-1; no definite D call. CDR1 is KGHSH, CDR2 LQKENI, per germline. This CDR3 is built from 11 residues. V lost 2 bases and J 5 bases, leaving 1 base between the germline ends. CDR3 residues: CASSPNNEQFF. For the CDR3, the DNA is TGTGCCAGCTCACCAAACAATGAGCAGTTCTTC.

The CDR3 nucleotides are TGTGCCAGCAGCTTATGGTGGGAGCCCCGTAATGAGCAGTTCTTC. The encoded protein is CASSLWWEPRNEQFF. This rearrangement joins TRBV7-2 to TRBJ2-1; maybe TRBD2 (5 bases). V lost 2 bases to trimming and J lost 7 bases, with 15 bases between them. Germline assignment: CDR1 SGHTA and CDR2 FQGNSA. The CDR3 length is 15 residues.

The rearrangement joins TRBV29-1 to TRBJ1-4; the D is unclear. The CDR3 length is 13 residues. V was shortened by 0 bases and J by 11 bases, with 13 bases between the two germline ends. Germline V CDR1 and CDR2: SQVTM, ANQGSEA. The CDR3 region is CSVEEGGLGKLFF. The CDR3 region has the DNA TGCAGCGTTGAAGAAGGTGGGCTGGGGAAACTGTTTTTT.

V and J are TRBV29-1 and TRBJ2-7, with no clear D. The CDR3 loop spans 15 amino acids. Germline lookup yields CDR1 SQVTM and CDR2 ANQGSEA. Deletions cut 4 bases from V and 0 bases from J, with 16 bases between. CDR3: CSVVVGSASSYEQYF. The CDR3 DNA reads TGCAGCGTTGTGGTAGGCTCTGCGAGCTCCTACGAGCAGTACTTC.

The chain couples TRBV30 to TRBJ1-5; 8 bases fit TRBD1. V trimming: 4 bases; J trimming: 3 bases; junction bases outside the gene matches: 5. This CDR3 comprises 14 residues. Germline V CDR1 and CDR2: GTSNPN, SVGIG (reference sequence). This CDR3 reads CAWKPTGDNQPQHF. CDR3 sequence (DNA): TGTGCCTGGAAACCGACAGGGGACAATCAGCCCCAGCATTTT.

The chain joins TRBV6-1 to TRBJ2-5; maybe TRBD2 (7 bases). V dropped 0 bases and J dropped 5 bases, with 16 bases sitting between them. The CDR3 is 16 amino acids. Germline assignment: CDR1 MNHNS and CDR2 SASEGT. The CDR3 nucleotides read TGTGCCAGCAGTGAAGCGCTGGGGGGGCTATGGGAGACCCAGTACTTC. Its protein is CASSEALGGLWETQYF.

On this clone: Different DNA sequences within this sample yield the same CDR3. V and J are TRBV30 and TRBJ2-3; TRBD2 matches at 10 bases. The length of the CDR3 is 15 residues. V shed 0 bases and J 4 bases; nucleotides not matched to a gene: 4. Germline V gene data show CDR1 as GTSNPN and CDR2 as SVGIG (reference sequence). CDR3 coding DNA: TGTGCCTGGAGTGTAGGGCTAGCGGGAGCAGATACGCAGTATTTT. Its translation is CAWSVGLAGADTQYF.

This clone was detected only a few times. The rearrangement uses TRBV10-3 and TRBJ1-1, with D maybe TRBD1 (5 bases). Trimming cost V 6 bases and J 3 bases, with 14 bases left between them. This CDR3 comprises 14 residues. CDR1 and CDR2 (germline): ENHRY, SYGVKD. This CDR3 is CAIRERGADTEAFF. The CDR3 nucleotides are TGTGCCATCAGGGAAAGGGGCGCTGACACTGAAGCTTTCTTT.

This rearrangement joins TRBV10-3 to TRBJ1-2; the D gene is possibly TRBD1 (6 bases). The germline V gene has CDR1 ENHRY and CDR2 SYGVKD. The CDR3 extends over 15 amino acids. The V end lost 2 bases, the J end lost 3 bases, and 13 bases lay between the germline ends. CDR3 DNA sequence: TGTGCCATCAGTGAGAAGGCAGGGGTGGACTATGGCTACACCTTC. Amino acid sequence: CAISEKAGVDYGYTF.

This clone appeared once. This rearrangement joins TRBV28 to TRBJ2-3; 10 nucleotides agree with TRBD1. CDR3 length: 15 amino acids. Germline lookup yields CDR1 MDHEN and CDR2 SYDVKM. After removal of 6 bases from V and 1 base from J, the junction contained 4 bases not matched to a gene. The CDR3 sequence is CASSQDRGGTDTQYF. The CDR3 coding sequence is TGTGCCAGCAGCCAGGACAGGGGGGGCACAGATACGCAGTATTTT.

Here the CDR3 reads CASSSFYGTDTQYF. The CDR3 nucleotides are TGTGCCAGCAGCTCTTTCTATGGGACAGATACGCAGTATTTT. The chain combines TRBV11-2 with TRBJ2-3; no firm D call. The germline V gene has CDR1 SGHAT and CDR2 FQNNGV. The CDR3 runs 14 residues. V lost 4 bases, J lost 3 bases, and 11 bases lay in between. Drawing the rest from reference TRBV11-2 and TRBJ2-3, the complete variable domain is EAGVAQSPRYKIIEKRQSVAFWCNPISGHATLYWYQQILGQGPKLLIQFQNNGVVDDSQLPKDRFSAERLKGVDSTLKIQPAKLEDSAVYLCASSSFYGTDTQYFGPGTRLTVL.

This chain connects TRBV7-8 to TRBJ2-1; D possibly corresponds to TRBD2 (6 bases). V lost 6 bases, J lost 1 base, and 7 bases lay in between. The length of the CDR3 is 13 residues. Per the germline V gene, CDR1 is SGHVS and CDR2 is FQNEAQ. The CDR3 region is CASRAGSYNEQFF. CDR3 DNA sequence: TGTGCCAGCAGGGCGGGATCCTACAATGAGCAGTTCTTC.

The chain combines TRBV29-1 with TRBJ1-1; D gene ambiguous. The germline V gene has CDR1 SQVTM and CDR2 ANQGSEA. This CDR3 has 13 amino acids. V was trimmed by 5 bases and J by 1 base, leaving 11 bases between them. The CDR3 nucleotides are TGCAGCGTTCTCTGGCCAGCGAACACTGAAGCTTTCTTT. It specifies CSVLWPANTEAFF.

This clone was seen only once. The rearrangement uses TRBV29-1 and TRBJ2-7, with D hard to call. V lost 4 bases, J lost 0 bases, and 7 bases lay in between. This CDR3 is 12 amino acids long. Germline loops: CDR1 SQVTM, CDR2 ANQGSEA. CDR3 region: CSVAGRSYEQYF. DNA of the CDR3: TGCAGCGTTGCGGGCCGCTCCTACGAGCAGTACTTC.

This clone is a singleton in its sample. The chain carries TRBV27 and TRBJ2-3; TRBD2 matches 8 bases. The CDR3 sequence is 14 residues long. Germline-derived CDR1 and CDR2 are MNHEY and SMNVEV (reference sequence). The junction had 7 bases not matched to a gene; V was cut back by 5 bases and J by 6 bases. CDR3 in amino acids: CASSGGTSIDTQYF. DNA of the CDR3: TGTGCCAGCAGTGGGGGGACTAGTATCGATACGCAGTATTTT.

This chain joins TRBV5-1 and TRBJ2-2, with a possible D match to TRBD2 (5 bases). From germline, CDR1 is SGHRS and CDR2 YFSETQ. Trimming left V 4 bases short and J 4 bases short, with 14 bases between. This CDR3 has 15 residues. CDR3 amino acids: CASSPINGGTGELFF. In nucleotides, the CDR3 is TGCGCCAGCAGCCCCATAAACGGAGGCACCGGGGAGCTGTTTTTT. Filled out from reference TRBV5-1 and TRBJ2-2, the complete variable domain reads KAGVTQTPRYLIKTRGQQVTLSCSPISGHRSVSWYQQTPGQGLQFLFEYFSETQRNKGNFPGRFSGRQFSNSRSEMNVSTLELGDSALYLCASSPINGGTGELFFGEGSRLTVL.

The chain employs TRBV30 and TRBJ2-3; no definite D call. The CDR3 spans 12 residues. Germline lookup yields CDR1 GTSNPN and CDR2 SVGIG (reference sequence). Trimming cost V 0 bases and J 5 bases, with 6 bases left between them. The CDR3, as DNA: TGTGCCTGGAGTGTCCTTCTAGATACGCAGTATTTT. It codes for CAWSVLLDTQYF.

The chain employs TRBV7-3 and TRBJ2-2; TRBD1 aligns across 10 bases. Per germline, CDR1 SGHTA and CDR2 FQGTGA. Trimming cost V 5 bases and J 7 bases; bases outside gene matches: 13. The length of the CDR3 is 17 residues. CDR3 in amino acids: CASSQSRAGTGDGELFF. DNA of the CDR3: TGTGCCAGCAGCCAATCTCGGGCCGGGACAGGGGACGGGGAGCTGTTTTTT. The whole variable domain, remainder taken from reference TRBV7-3 and TRBJ2-2, is GAGVSQTPSNKVTEKGKYVELRCDPISGHTALYWYRQSLGQGPEFLIYFQGTGAADDSGLPNDRFFAVRPEGSVSTLKIQRTERGDSAVYLCASSQSRAGTGDGELFFGEGSRLTVL.

The rearrangement joins TRBV19 to TRBJ1-3; no firm D call. Germline CDR1 is LNHDA and CDR2 is SQIVND (reference sequence). Trimming removed 3 bases from V and 4 bases from J, with 7 bases in between. CDR3 length equals 13 residues. The CDR3 loop is CASSIGTGNTIYF. CDR3 bases: TGTGCCAGTAGTATCGGCACAGGAAACACCATATATTTT.

This clone is a singleton in its sample. The chain carries TRBV15 and TRBJ2-3; 7 bases are shared with TRBD1. The CDR3 is 19 residues long. V trimming: 5 bases; J trimming: 6 bases; junction bases outside the gene matches: 23. CDR1 and CDR2 from the germline V gene are LNHNV and YYDKDF (reference sequence). Here the CDR3 DNA reads TGTGCCACCAGCGAGAGGGGGCAGGCGGCCTGGGGAAAATCCGATACGCAGTATTTT. Translated: CATSERGQAAWGKSDTQYF.

The V call is TRBV5-1, the J call TRBJ2-5, with TRBD1 matching 8 bases. This CDR3 comprises 14 residues. V lost 2 bases, J lost 1 base, and 1 base stayed unmatched. Germline CDR1 SGHRS, CDR2 YFSETQ. CDR3 sequence reads: CASSLDRGQETQYF. The CDR3 DNA reads as TGCGCCAGCAGCTTAGACAGGGGCCAAGAGACCCAGTACTTC.

This chain uses TRBV29-1 with TRBJ1-1; TRBD1 might be the D (5 bases). V was pared by 6 bases and J by 5 bases, with 13 bases between. The CDR3 is 12 amino acids. Germline V gene lookup returns CDR1 SQVTM and CDR2 ANQGSEA. The CDR3 nucleotides are TGCAGCGTAACCGGGGCGGGAACTGAAGCTTTCTTT. Its protein product is CSVTGAGTEAFF.

The chain carries TRBV9 and TRBJ2-1, with TRBD2 identical over 9 bases. V lost 0 bases and J lost 3; bases outside the gene matches: 13. The V gene's germline CDR1 is SGDLS and CDR2 YYNGEE. This CDR3 is built from 19 residues. For the CDR3, the DNA is TGTGCCAGCAGCGTAGAGAGTAGCGGGAGAAGAGGGCGCTACAATGAGCAGTTCTTC. Its translation is CASSVESSGRRGRYNEQFF.

The chain combines TRBV9 with TRBJ2-3, with 12 nucleotides matching TRBD2. The germline V gene encodes CDR1 SGDLS and CDR2 YYNGEE. The CDR3 runs 16 residues. Trimming cost V 3 bases and J 5 bases; bases outside gene matches: 7. Here the CDR3 DNA reads TGTGCCAGCAGCGCGACGACTAGCGGGAGAAAAGATACGCAGTATTTT. Its translation: CASSATTSGRKDTQYF.